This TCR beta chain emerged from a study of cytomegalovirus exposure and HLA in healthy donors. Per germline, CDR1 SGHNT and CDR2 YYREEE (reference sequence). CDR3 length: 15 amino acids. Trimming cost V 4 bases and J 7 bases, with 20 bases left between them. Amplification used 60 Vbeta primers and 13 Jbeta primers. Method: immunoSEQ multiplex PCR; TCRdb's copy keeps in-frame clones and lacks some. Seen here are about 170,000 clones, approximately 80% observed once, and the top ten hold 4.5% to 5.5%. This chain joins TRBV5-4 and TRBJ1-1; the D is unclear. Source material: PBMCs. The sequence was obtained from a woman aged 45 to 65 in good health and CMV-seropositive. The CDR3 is CASSPPVGSGHEAFF. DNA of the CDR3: TGTGCCAGCAGCCCCCCCGTCGGCAGCGGCCATGAAGCTTTCTTT.